This TCR beta chain was identified in a study of patients and donors after allogeneic stem cell transplantation. TCRdb re-derived calls from the RT-PCR reads in MiXCR, one entry per CDR3 protein. The repertoire holds 150,000 to 200,000 distinct CDR3 sequences, with 30% as singletons. V was cut by 1 base and J by 1 base, with 11 bases left in between. This CDR3 is 16 amino acids long. Germline CDR1 and CDR2: SGHRS and YFSETQ. The sequence was collected from a human donor who was either an allogeneic HSCT recipient or a stem cell or donor lymphocyte infusion donor (not recorded which). It is not recorded whose cells these are; they may come from a transplant donor. V and J are TRBV5-1 and TRBJ2-2; a possible D gene is TRBD2 (5 bases). The specimen sequenced was blood, either unsorted or a sorted T cell fraction (not recorded which). The CDR3 sequence is CASSLRLGGNTGELFF. CDR3 bases: TGCGCCAGCAGCTTGCGCCTCGGAGGGAACACCGGGGAGCTGTTTTTT.